This entry is about one T cell receptor (beta chain). This specimen comes from a study of cytomegalovirus exposure and HLA in healthy donors. This CDR3 has 15 amino acids. The trim removed 7 bases at V and 0 bases at J, leaving 9 bases unmatched. Germline V CDR1 and CDR2: SGHDT, YYEEEE. This PCR relied on a set of 60 Vbeta primers and 13 Jbeta primers. Using immunoSEQ multiplex PCR, the repertoire was profiled, and TCRdb retains in-frame clones only, with some absent. The sample holds over 150,000 clones; 77% are singletons and the top ten take 1.4%. The TCR sequence derives from a woman in her 30s in good health and CMV-seropositive. This sequence joins TRBV5-6 and TRBJ2-5, with 7 bases that match TRBD1. The sequencing sample was made of PBMCs. The CDR3 DNA follows: TGTGCCAGCGTCCTCGGCAGGGGGTACCAAGAGACCCAGTACTTC. The encoded protein is CASVLGRGYQETQYF.